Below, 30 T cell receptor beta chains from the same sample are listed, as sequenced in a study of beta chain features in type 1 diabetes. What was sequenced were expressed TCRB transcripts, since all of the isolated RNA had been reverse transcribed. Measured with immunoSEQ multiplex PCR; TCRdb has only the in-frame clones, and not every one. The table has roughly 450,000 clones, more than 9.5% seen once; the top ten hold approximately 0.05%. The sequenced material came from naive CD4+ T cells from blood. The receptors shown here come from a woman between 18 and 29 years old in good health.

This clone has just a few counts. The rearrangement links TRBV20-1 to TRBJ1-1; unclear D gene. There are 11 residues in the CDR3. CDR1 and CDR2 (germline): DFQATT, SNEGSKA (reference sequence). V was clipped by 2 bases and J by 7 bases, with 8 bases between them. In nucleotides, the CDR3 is TGCAGTGCTAGATCATGGAATGAAGCTTTCTTT. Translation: CSARSWNEAFF.

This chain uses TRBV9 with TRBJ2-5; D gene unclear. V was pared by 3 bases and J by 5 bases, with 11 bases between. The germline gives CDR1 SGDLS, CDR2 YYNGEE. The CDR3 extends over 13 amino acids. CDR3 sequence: CASSEDLGETQYF. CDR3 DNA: TGTGCCAGCAGCGAGGACCTAGGGGAGACCCAGTACTTC.

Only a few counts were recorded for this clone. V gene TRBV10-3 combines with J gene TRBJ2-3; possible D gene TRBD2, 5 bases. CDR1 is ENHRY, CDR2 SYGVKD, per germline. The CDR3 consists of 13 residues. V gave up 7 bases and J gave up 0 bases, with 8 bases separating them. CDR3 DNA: TGTGCCATCAATGGCGGGAGCACAGATACGCAGTATTTT. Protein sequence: CAINGGSTDTQYF.

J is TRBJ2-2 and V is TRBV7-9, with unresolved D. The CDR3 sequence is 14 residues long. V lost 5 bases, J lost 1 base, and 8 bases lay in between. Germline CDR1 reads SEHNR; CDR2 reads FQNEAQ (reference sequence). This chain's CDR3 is CASSLPMNTGELFF. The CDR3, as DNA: TGTGCCAGCAGCCTCCCGATGAACACCGGGGAGCTGTTTTTT.

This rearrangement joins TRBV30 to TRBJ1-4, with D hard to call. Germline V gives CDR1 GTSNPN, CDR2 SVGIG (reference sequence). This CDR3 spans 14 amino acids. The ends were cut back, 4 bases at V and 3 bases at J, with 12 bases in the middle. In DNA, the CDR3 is TGTGCCTGGAATCGAGACGTAGCTAATGAAAAACTGTTTTTT. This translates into CAWNRDVANEKLFF.

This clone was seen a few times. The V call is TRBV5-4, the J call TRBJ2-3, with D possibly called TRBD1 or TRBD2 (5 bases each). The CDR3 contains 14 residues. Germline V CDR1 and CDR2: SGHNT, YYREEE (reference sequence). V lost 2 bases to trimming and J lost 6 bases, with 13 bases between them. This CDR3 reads CASSFYSWGDTQYF. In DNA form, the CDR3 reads TGTGCCAGCAGCTTTTATAGCTGGGGGGATACGCAGTATTTT.

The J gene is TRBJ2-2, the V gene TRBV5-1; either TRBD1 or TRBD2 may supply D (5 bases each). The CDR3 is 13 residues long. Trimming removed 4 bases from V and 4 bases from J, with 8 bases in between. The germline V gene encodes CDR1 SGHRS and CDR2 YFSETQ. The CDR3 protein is CASSPGPTGELFF. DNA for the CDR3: TGCGCCAGCAGCCCGGGGCCCACCGGGGAGCTGTTTTTT.

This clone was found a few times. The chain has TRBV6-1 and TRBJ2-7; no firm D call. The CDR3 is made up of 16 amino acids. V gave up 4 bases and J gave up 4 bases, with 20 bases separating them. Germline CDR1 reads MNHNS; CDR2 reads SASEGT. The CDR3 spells CASSGGVGFLLYEQYF. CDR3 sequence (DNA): TGTGCCAGCAGTGGAGGTGTAGGTTTCCTATTATACGAGCAGTACTTC.

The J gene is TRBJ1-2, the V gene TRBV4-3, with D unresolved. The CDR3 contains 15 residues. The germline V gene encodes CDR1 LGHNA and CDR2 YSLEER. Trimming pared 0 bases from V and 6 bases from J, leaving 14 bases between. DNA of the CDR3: TGCGCCAGCAGCCAAGATCTGAACCGGTGGGATGGCTACACCTTC. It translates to CASSQDLNRWDGYTF.

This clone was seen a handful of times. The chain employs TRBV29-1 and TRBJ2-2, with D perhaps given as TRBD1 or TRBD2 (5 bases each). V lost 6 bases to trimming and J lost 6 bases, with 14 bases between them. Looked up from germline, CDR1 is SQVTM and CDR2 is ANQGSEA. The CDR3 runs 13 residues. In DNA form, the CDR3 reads TGCAGCGTCGCCGGGACGGTCCCCGGGGAGCTGTTTTTT. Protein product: CSVAGTVPGELFF.

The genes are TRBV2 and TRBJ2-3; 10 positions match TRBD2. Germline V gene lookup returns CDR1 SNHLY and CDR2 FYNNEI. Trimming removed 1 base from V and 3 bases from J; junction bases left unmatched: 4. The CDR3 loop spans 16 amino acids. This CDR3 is CASSEGVAGGTDTQYF. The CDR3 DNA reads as TGTGCCAGCAGTGAAGGGGTAGCGGGGGGTACAGATACGCAGTATTTT. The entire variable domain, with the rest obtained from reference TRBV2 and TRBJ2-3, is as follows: EPEVTQTPSHQVTQMGQEVILRCVPISNHLYFYWYRQILGQKVEFLVSFYNNEISEKSEIFDDQFSVERPDGSNFTLKIRSTKLEDSAMYFCASSEGVAGGTDTQYFGPGTRLTVL.

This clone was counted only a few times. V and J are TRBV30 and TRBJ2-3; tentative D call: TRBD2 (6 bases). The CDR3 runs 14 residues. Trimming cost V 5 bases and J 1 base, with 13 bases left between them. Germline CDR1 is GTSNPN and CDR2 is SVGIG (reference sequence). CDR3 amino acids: CAWGRLRGTDTQYF. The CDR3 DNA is TGTGCCTGGGGGAGGCTGCGTGGCACAGATACGCAGTATTTT. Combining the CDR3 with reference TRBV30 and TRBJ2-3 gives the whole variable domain SQTIHQWPATLVQPVGSPLSLECTVEGTSNPNLYWYRQAAGRGLQLLFYSVGIGQISSEVPQNLSASRPQDRQFILSSKKLLLSDSGFYLCAWGRLRGTDTQYFGPGTRLTVL.

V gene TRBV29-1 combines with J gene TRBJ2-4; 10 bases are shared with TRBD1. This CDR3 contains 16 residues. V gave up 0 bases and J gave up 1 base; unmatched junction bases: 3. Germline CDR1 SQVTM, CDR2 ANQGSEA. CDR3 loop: CSVEDLGQGAKNIQYF. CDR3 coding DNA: TGCAGCGTTGAAGATCTGGGACAGGGGGCCAAAAACATTCAGTACTTC.

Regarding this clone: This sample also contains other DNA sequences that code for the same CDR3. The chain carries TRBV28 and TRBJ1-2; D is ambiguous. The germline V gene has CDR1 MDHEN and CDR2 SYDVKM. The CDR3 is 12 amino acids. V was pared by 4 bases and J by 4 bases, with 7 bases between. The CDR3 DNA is TGTGCCAGCAGTTCGACAATCTATGGCTACACCTTC. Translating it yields CASSSTIYGYTF.

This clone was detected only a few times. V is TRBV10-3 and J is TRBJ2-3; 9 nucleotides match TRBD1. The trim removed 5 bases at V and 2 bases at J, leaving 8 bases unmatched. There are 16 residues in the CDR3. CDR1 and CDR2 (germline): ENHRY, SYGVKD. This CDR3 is CAISPGQGLSTDTQYF. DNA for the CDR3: TGTGCCATCAGTCCGGGACAGGGCCTTTCCACAGATACGCAGTATTTT.

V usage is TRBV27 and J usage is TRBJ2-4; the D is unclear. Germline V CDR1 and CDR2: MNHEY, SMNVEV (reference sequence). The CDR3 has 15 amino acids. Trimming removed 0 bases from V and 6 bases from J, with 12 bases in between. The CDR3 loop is CASSLSIGPRNIQYF. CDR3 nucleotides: TGTGCCAGCAGTTTATCCATCGGACCTCGAAACATTCAGTACTTC.

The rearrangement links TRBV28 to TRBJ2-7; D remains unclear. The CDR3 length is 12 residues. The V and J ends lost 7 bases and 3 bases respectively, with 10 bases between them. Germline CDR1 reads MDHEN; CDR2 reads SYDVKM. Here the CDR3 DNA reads TGTGCCAGCAAGGACGGCGACTACGAGCAGTACGTC. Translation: CASKDGDYEQYV.

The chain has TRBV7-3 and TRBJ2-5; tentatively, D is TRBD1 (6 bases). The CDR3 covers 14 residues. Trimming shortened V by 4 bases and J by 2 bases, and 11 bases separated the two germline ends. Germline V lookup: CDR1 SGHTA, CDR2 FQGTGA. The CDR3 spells CASSSTGFQETQYF. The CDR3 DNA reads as TGTGCCAGCAGCTCAACAGGGTTTCAAGAGACCCAGTACTTC.

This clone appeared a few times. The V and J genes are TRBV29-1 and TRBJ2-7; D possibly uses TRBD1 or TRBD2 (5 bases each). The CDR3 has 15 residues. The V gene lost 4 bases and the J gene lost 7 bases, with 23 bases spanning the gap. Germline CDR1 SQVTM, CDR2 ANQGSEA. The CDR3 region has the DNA TGCAGCGTTGGGTTCGTGGGGACGGGTGGATCGGAGCAGTACTTC. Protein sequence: CSVGFVGTGGSEQYF.

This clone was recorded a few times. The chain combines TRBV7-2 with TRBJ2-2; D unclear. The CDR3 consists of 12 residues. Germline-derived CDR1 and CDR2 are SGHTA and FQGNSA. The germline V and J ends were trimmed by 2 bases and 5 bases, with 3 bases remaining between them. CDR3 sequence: CASSLWTGELFF. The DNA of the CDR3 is TGTGCCAGCAGCTTATGGACCGGGGAGCTGTTTTTT.

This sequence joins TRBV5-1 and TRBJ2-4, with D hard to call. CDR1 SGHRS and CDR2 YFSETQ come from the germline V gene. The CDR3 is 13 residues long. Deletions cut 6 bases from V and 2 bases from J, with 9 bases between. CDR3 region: CASKTSTKNIQYF. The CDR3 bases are TGCGCCAGCAAGACCTCGACCAAAAACATTCAGTACTTC.

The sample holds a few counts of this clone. CDR3 bases: TGTGCCAGCAGTGAGGGCCACTATGGCTACACCTTC. This sequence encodes CASSEGHYGYTF. The chain combines TRBV25-1 with TRBJ1-2; no clear D gene. CDR1 and CDR2 from the germline V gene are MGHDK and SYGVNS. The V gene lost 3 bases and the J gene lost 3 bases, with 5 bases spanning the gap. CDR3 length equals 12 residues.

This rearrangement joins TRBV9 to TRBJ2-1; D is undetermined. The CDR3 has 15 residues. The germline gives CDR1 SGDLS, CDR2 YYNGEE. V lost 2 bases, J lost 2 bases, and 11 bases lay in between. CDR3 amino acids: CASSVSGDPYNEQFF. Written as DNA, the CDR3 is TGTGCCAGCAGCGTTTCCGGAGACCCCTACAATGAGCAGTTCTTC.

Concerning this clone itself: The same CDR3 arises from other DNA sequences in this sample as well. Here the CDR3 reads CASSVSGSNNEQFF. The DNA for the CDR3 is TGTGCCAGCAGCGTATCGGGCAGCAACAATGAGCAGTTCTTC. The chain employs TRBV9 and TRBJ2-1; D gene unclear. V was cut by 1 base and J by 5 bases, with 10 bases left in between. The germline V gene encodes CDR1 SGDLS and CDR2 YYNGEE. CDR3 length: 14 residues.

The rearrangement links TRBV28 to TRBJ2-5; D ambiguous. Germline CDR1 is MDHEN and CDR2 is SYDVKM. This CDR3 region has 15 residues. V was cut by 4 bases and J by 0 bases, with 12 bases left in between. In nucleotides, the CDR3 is TGTGCCAGCAGTTCGGCGGCGGCTTACCAAGAGACCCAGTACTTC. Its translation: CASSSAAAYQETQYF.

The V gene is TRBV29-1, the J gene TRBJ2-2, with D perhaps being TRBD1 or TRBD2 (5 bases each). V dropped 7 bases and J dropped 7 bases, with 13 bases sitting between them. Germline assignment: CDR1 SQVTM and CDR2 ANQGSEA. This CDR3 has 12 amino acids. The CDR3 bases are TGCAGCGCCCACACGGGGCACGGGGAGCTGTTTTTT. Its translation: CSAHTGHGELFF.

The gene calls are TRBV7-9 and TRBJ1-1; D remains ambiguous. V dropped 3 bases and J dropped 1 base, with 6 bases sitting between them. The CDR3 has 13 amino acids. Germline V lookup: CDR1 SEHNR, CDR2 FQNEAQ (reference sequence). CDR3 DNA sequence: TGTGCCAGCAGCTTCTATACGAACACTGAAGCTTTCTTT. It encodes CASSFYTNTEAFF.

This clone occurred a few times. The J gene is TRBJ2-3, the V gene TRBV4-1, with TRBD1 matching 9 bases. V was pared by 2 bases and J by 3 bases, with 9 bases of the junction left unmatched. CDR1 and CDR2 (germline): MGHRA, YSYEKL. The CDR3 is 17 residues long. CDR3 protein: CASSQFGTGRFTDTQYF. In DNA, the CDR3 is TGCGCCAGCAGCCAATTCGGGACAGGGAGGTTTACAGATACGCAGTATTTT.

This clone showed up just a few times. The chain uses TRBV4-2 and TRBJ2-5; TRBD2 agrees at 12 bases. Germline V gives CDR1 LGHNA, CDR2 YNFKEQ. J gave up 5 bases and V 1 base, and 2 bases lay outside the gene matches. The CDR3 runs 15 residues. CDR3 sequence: CASSQVTSGGETQYF. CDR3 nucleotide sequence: TGTGCCAGCAGCCAAGTGACTAGCGGGGGTGAGACCCAGTACTTC.

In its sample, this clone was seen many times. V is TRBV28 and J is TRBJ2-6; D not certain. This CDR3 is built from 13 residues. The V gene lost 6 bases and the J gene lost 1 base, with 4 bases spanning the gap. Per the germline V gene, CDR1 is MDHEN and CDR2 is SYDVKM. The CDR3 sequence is CASRFSGANVLTF. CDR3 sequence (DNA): TGTGCCAGCAGATTTTCTGGGGCCAACGTCCTGACTTTC.